This passage covers 24 T cell receptor beta chains from one sample sequenced in a study of beta chain features in type 1 diabetes. Notes on the study in general: Shortening of TCRB CDR3s, moderate but significant, appeared in all four CD4+ subsets of Type 1 diabetes patients.

The antigens these receptors bind are not known. As every portion of the isolated RNA was reverse transcribed, the sequencing read expressed TCRB transcripts. Some clones are missing from TCRdb's copy, which holds only in-frame ones; the method was immunoSEQ multiplex PCR. The sample has 640,000 or so clones, under 15% seen once. Sequenced: naive CD4+ T cells from blood. The receptors come from a man younger than 35 with type 1 diabetes.

This clone has just a few counts. The gene calls are TRBV29-1 and TRBJ1-1, with D possibly TRBD1 on 6 matching bases. This CDR3 is built from 14 residues. The V gene's germline CDR1 is SQVTM and CDR2 ANQGSEA. V was clipped by 1 base and J by 5 bases, with 14 bases between them. The CDR3: CSVEVVRGGTEAFF. CDR3 nucleotides: TGCAGCGTTGAAGTCGTCAGGGGAGGGACTGAAGCTTTCTTT.

V is TRBV5-8 and J is TRBJ1-6; the D gene is possibly TRBD1 (5 bases). CDR1 and CDR2 from the germline V gene are SGHTS and YDEGEE. The length of the CDR3 is 15 residues. The V end was cut by 4 bases, the J end by 7 bases, with 15 bases between. CDR3 protein: CASSPGAGLNSPLHF. Written as DNA, the CDR3 is TGTGCCAGCAGCCCCGGGGCAGGTTTGAATTCACCCCTCCACTTT.

This clone was recorded a few times. A read error may account for a junction end that differs from germline. The rearrangement links TRBV7-7 to TRBJ2-3; TRBD2 agrees at 7 bases. Germline V gene lookup returns CDR1 SSHAT and CDR2 FNYEAQ (reference sequence). There are 16 residues in the CDR3. CDR3 coding DNA: TGTGCTAGCAGCAACTCACGGGGGGTTGGTACAGATACGCAGTATTTT. Amino acid sequence: CASSNSRGVGTDTQYF.

J is TRBJ2-7 and V is TRBV6-5, with D uncertain. V lost 8 bases, J lost 4 bases, and 6 bases lay in between. Germline CDR1 MNHEY, CDR2 SVGAGI. This CDR3 is built from 10 residues. The chain's CDR3 is CASQTYEQYF. The CDR3 nucleotides are TGTGCCAGCCAGACTTACGAGCAGTACTTC.

The V and J genes are TRBV20-1 and TRBJ1-1; D is uncertain. CDR1 is DFQATT and CDR2 is SNEGSKA in the germline V gene (reference sequence). Trimming stripped 6 bases from V and 3 bases from J, with 8 bases between. The CDR3 is 11 amino acids. The CDR3: CSAEQYTEAFF. For the CDR3, the DNA is TGCAGTGCGGAACAGTACACTGAAGCTTTCTTT.

The table lists this clone with a few counts. This rearrangement joins TRBV6-5 to TRBJ2-7, with TRBD2 matching over 14 bases. Germline CDR1 and CDR2: MNHEY and SVGAGI. V trimming: 5 bases; J trimming: 3 bases; junction bases outside the gene matches: 3. CDR3 length: 15 residues. CDR3: CASSLGTSGGYEQYF. Here the CDR3 DNA reads TGTGCCAGCAGTCTCGGGACTAGCGGGGGCTACGAGCAGTACTTC.

The chain recombines TRBV7-8 with TRBJ2-5; D is ambiguous. V was cut by 7 bases and J by 5 bases, with 11 bases left in between. The germline V gene has CDR1 SGHVS and CDR2 FQNEAQ. This CDR3 has 12 amino acids. The DNA for the CDR3 is TGTGCCAGCAAGGCAACGAGGGAGACCCAGTACTTC. Translation gives CASKATRETQYF.

This clone was seen a few times. V usage is TRBV7-6 and J usage is TRBJ2-3; 12 nucleotides line up with TRBD2. The germline V gene has CDR1 SGHVS and CDR2 FNYEAQ. The CDR3 length is 17 residues. J gave up 3 bases and V 5 bases, and 9 bases lay outside the gene matches. The CDR3 bases are TGTGCCAGCAGCCGGAGACTAGCGGGGGTGTCAACAGATACGCAGTATTTT. This sequence encodes CASSRRLAGVSTDTQYF.

The V gene is TRBV25-1, the J gene TRBJ2-3; TRBD2 matches at 10 bases. The CDR3 is made up of 16 amino acids. Germline V gene lookup returns CDR1 MGHDK and CDR2 SYGVNS. Trimming at V came to 0 bases and at J to 4 bases, leaving 4 bases not matched to a gene. The CDR3 DNA is TGTGCCAGCAGTGAATACAGCGGGGGGGCGCCAGATACGCAGTATTTT. Amino acids: CASSEYSGGAPDTQYF.

The rearrangement joins TRBV30 to TRBJ1-2, with D possibly matching TRBD1 (5 bases). The CDR3 is 14 residues long. The germline gives CDR1 GTSNPN, CDR2 SVGIG (reference sequence). V was shortened by 3 bases and J by 2 bases, with 13 bases between the two germline ends. DNA for the CDR3: TGTGCCTGGAGGATGGGGGGAAGAAACTATGGCTACACCTTC. Translated, it gives CAWRMGGRNYGYTF.

This chain uses TRBV6-5 with TRBJ1-1; the D gene is possibly TRBD1 (5 bases). The germline V gene encodes CDR1 MNHEY and CDR2 SVGAGI. V lost 6 bases to trimming and J lost 5 bases, with 16 bases between them. The length of the CDR3 is 14 residues. The DNA of the CDR3 is TGTGCCAGCAGAGAGGCGCAGGGTTGGACTGAAGCTTTCTTT. Residues: CASREAQGWTEAFF.

This clone was seen more than once but under ten times. The rearrangement joins TRBV7-9 to TRBJ2-3, with D uncertain. Germline V CDR1 and CDR2: SEHNR, FQNEAQ (reference sequence). V was cut by 2 bases and J by 2 bases, with 8 bases left in between. The CDR3 totals 14 residues. The CDR3 bases are TGTGCCAGCAGCTTACTGGGAAACACAGATACGCAGTATTTT. This codes for CASSLLGNTDTQYF.

There are a few counts of this clone. The chain carries TRBV5-4 and TRBJ2-1; 11 bases fit TRBD2. Germline values: CDR1 SGHNT, CDR2 YYREEE (reference sequence). Trimming at V came to 3 bases and at J to 4 bases, leaving 3 bases not matched to a gene. The CDR3 runs 15 residues. The CDR3 DNA is TGTGCCAGCAGCTCCCTAGCGGGGGGTTACAATGAGCAGTTCTTC. Its protein is CASSSLAGGYNEQFF.

This chain joins TRBV9 and TRBJ1-6, with D possibly matching TRBD1 (5 bases). The germline CDR1 and CDR2 sequences are SGDLS and YYNGEE. The V end lost 0 bases, the J end lost 7 bases, and 14 bases lay between the germline ends. The CDR3 extends over 16 amino acids. The CDR3 coding sequence is TGTGCCAGCAGCGTAGATGTTTTGGGGGGAAATTCACCCCTCCACTTT. Its protein product is CASSVDVLGGNSPLHF.

The genes are TRBV7-2 and TRBJ2-4, with D perhaps TRBD1 (6 bases). The CDR3 length is 15 residues. V shed 1 base and J shed 6 bases, with 13 bases lying between them. Germline assignment: CDR1 SGHTA and CDR2 FQGNSA. In nucleotides, the CDR3 is TGTGCCAGCAGCTTAGGACAGGCCGGACGAAACATTCAGTACTTC. Protein: CASSLGQAGRNIQYF.

This clone was counted between two and nine times. V and J are TRBV7-2 and TRBJ1-5; TRBD1 agrees at 7 bases. V gave up 5 bases and J gave up 5 bases; unmatched junction bases: 3. This CDR3 contains 13 residues. Germline V lookup: CDR1 SGHTA, CDR2 FQGNSA. CDR3 DNA: TGTGCCAGCAGCATTGGACAGGATCAGCCCCAGCATTTT. Amino acid sequence: CASSIGQDQPQHF.

Remarks on this clone: In the same sample, other DNA sequences code for this CDR3. The rearrangement joins TRBV15 to TRBJ2-1, with D possibly TRBD1 on 6 matching bases. CDR1 and CDR2 (germline): LNHNV, YYDKDF (reference sequence). This CDR3 spans 12 amino acids. Trimming pared 0 bases from V and 10 bases from J, leaving 7 bases between. In DNA, the CDR3 is TGTGCCACCAGCAGAGACAGGGGCGAGCAGTTCTTC. Translation: CATSRDRGEQFF.

This clone has just a few counts. The chain uses TRBV15 and TRBJ1-1; perhaps TRBD1 as D (6 bases). Germline V CDR1 and CDR2: LNHNV, YYDKDF (reference sequence). Trimming cost V 3 bases and J 7 bases, with 18 bases left between them. CDR3 length: 15 residues. DNA of the CDR3: TGTGCCACCAGCAGCCCCGAAGGGGGTCATGATGAAGCTTTCTTT. This translates into CATSSPEGGHDEAFF.

The chain has TRBV2 and TRBJ1-2, with 9 bases that match TRBD1. This CDR3 contains 16 residues. The J segment lost 4 bases and the V segment lost 5 bases, leaving 11 bases of the junction unmatched. Germline loops: CDR1 SNHLY, CDR2 FYNNEI. CDR3 sequence reads: CASSKMPGQGTYGYTF. The CDR3 bases are TGTGCCAGCAGTAAGATGCCGGGACAGGGCACCTATGGCTACACCTTC. Full variable domain (rest looked up from reference TRBV2 and TRBJ1-2): EPEVTQTPSHQVTQMGQEVILRCVPISNHLYFYWYRQILGQKVEFLVSFYNNEISEKSEIFDDQFSVERPDGSNFTLKIRSTKLEDSAMYFCASSKMPGQGTYGYTFGSGTRLTVV.

CDR3 bases: TGTGCCAGCAGTTACGTCGGTTTTTCTAATGAAAAACTGTTTTTT. Amino acid sequence: CASSYVGFSNEKLFF. The J gene is TRBJ1-4, the V gene TRBV6-5; D remains ambiguous. Germline CDR1 and CDR2: MNHEY and SVGAGI. The CDR3 runs to 15 residues. Trimming pared 2 bases from V and 3 bases from J, leaving 10 bases between.

This clone was seen more than once but under ten times. This rearrangement joins TRBV23-1 to TRBJ1-2, with TRBD1 identical over 7 bases. TRBV23-1 is given ORF status, its function remaining uncertain. V shed 2 bases and J 3 bases; nucleotides not matched to a gene: 12. This CDR3 comprises 17 residues. Here the CDR3 DNA reads TGCGCCAGCAGTCAACCGTTGTCAGGGGGAAGGTACTATGGCTACACCTTC. This gives the protein CASSQPLSGGRYYGYTF.

The rearrangement uses TRBV5-1 and TRBJ1-5, with 9 bases aligning to TRBD1. V lost 2 bases to trimming and J lost 9 bases; unmatched junction nucleotides: 3. This CDR3 region has 13 residues. Germline V gives CDR1 SGHRS, CDR2 YFSETQ. The CDR3 loop is CASSLGTGRPQHF. CDR3 nucleotide sequence: TGCGCCAGCAGCTTAGGGACAGGGAGGCCCCAGCATTTT.

The rearrangement uses TRBV5-8 and TRBJ2-3, with unresolved D. V dropped 1 base and J dropped 1 base, with 4 bases sitting between them. CDR1 and CDR2 from the germline V gene are SGHTS and YDEGEE. The CDR3 spans 13 residues. Written as DNA, the CDR3 is TGTGCCAGCAGCTTGCAGGGCACAGATACGCAGTATTTT. This sequence encodes CASSLQGTDTQYF.

The V gene is TRBV30, the J gene TRBJ1-4; D is perhaps TRBD1 (6 bases). This CDR3 has 14 residues. Trimming took off 2 bases at V and 6 bases at J, with 13 bases between the two ends. Germline lookup yields CDR1 GTSNPN and CDR2 SVGIG (reference sequence). The CDR3, as DNA: TGTGCCTGGAGTTGGCAGGGGAAGCATGAAAAACTGTTTTTT. Protein: CAWSWQGKHEKLFF.